The 9 T cell receptor beta chains in this list originate from one sample, sequenced in a study of blood T cells in healthy people across ages. Combining a sample-barcoded 5' primer with a J-beta primer mix, a second PCR ran for roughly 7 to 11 cycles. TCRdb passed the 5' RACE reads through MiXCR, listing each CDR3 protein once. The repertoire holds about 1.6 million distinct CDR3 sequences, with 30% to 35% as singletons. The sample consisted of blood. Receptors were obtained from a young woman in good health.

This clonotype has a handful of counts. The chain employs TRBV20-1 and TRBJ2-3; D might be TRBD1 or TRBD2, each matching 5 bases. Germline V gene sequence: CDR1 DFQATT, CDR2 SNEGSKA (reference sequence). The CDR3 contains 13 residues. Written as DNA, the CDR3 is TGCAGCCCCGGGGCCGCTAGCACAGATACGCAGTATTTT. As protein: CSPGAASTDTQYF.

A note on this clonotype: Possible read error: a much larger clone is one base away. V gene TRBV12-3 or TRBV12-4 combines with J gene TRBJ1-1; a possible D gene is TRBD1 (5 bases). This CDR3 is 14 amino acids long. Between the trimmed V and J ends, which lost 4 bases and 1 base, there was a span of 10 bases. In nucleotides, the CDR3 is TGTGCCAGCAGTTCACTCGACAGGAACACTGAAGCTTTCTTT. Its protein product is CASSSLDRNTEAFF.

The V and J genes are TRBV5-4 and TRBJ2-4, with 11 bases that match TRBD2. The closer fit of TRBJ2-7 to the DNA end suggests the J call may be wrong. CDR1 is SGHNT, CDR2 YYREEE, per germline (reference sequence). This CDR3 is 15 amino acids long. The CDR3 sequence: CASSRGLAVAGEQYF. CDR3 DNA: TGTGCCAGCAGCAGGGGACTAGCGGTTGCGGGCGAGCAGTACTTC.

The genes are TRBV12-3 or TRBV12-4 and TRBJ1-2; D unclear. The CDR3 has 14 residues. Trimming took 2 bases from V and 2 from J, leaving 9 bases between them. CDR3 nucleotides: TGTGCCAGCAGTTTACTGAATGCAAACTATGGCTACACCTTC. It codes for CASSLLNANYGYTF.

This rearrangement joins TRBV4-2 to TRBJ2-1, with 7 bases that match TRBD1. V was clipped by 2 bases and J by 10 bases; unmatched bases: 5. Germline CDR1 is LGHNA and CDR2 is YNFKEQ. This CDR3 has 13 residues. CDR3 region: CASSQKGTAEQFF. CDR3 nucleotide sequence: TGTGCCAGCAGCCAAAAAGGGACAGCAGAGCAGTTCTTC.

The genes are TRBV18 and TRBJ1-2, with 12 bases that match TRBD1. J gave up 3 bases and V 3 bases, and 14 bases lay outside the gene matches. The CDR3 has 19 amino acids. Germline V gene lookup returns CDR1 KGHSH and CDR2 LQKENI. The CDR3 DNA reads as TGTGCCAGCTCACCTGGACACGGGTACGGGACAGGGGGCGACTATGGCTACACCTTC. It encodes CASSPGHGYGTGGDYGYTF.

The V gene is TRBV9, the J gene TRBJ2-3; the D is unclear. Trimming took 2 bases from V and 2 from J, leaving 9 bases between them. This CDR3 is built from 14 residues. Germline V gene lookup returns CDR1 SGDLS and CDR2 YYNGEE. CDR3 in amino acids: CASSVAVNTDTQYF. The CDR3, as DNA: TGTGCCAGCAGCGTTGCAGTAAACACAGATACGCAGTATTTT.

There are many counts of this clonotype. This sequence joins TRBV5-5 and TRBJ2-7; D is uncertain. V was shortened by 0 bases and J by 4 bases, with 11 bases between the two germline ends. The CDR3 length is 14 residues. The V gene's germline CDR1 is SGHKS and CDR2 YYEKEE (reference sequence). CDR3 bases: TGTGCCAGCAGCTTGGGGTCGACGTCATACGAGCAGTACTTC. Amino acids: CASSLGSTSYEQYF.

The V and J genes are TRBV6-6 and TRBJ2-3, with D unresolved. Trimming left V 4 bases short and J 7 bases short, with 21 bases between. The CDR3 totals 16 residues. Germline values: CDR1 MNHNY, CDR2 SVGAGI (reference sequence). The CDR3 region is CASSSHLGLEWYTQYF. For the CDR3, the DNA is TGTGCCAGCAGTTCCCACCTTGGGCTAGAGTGGTATACGCAGTATTTT.